This is a list of T cell receptor beta chains from one sample in a study of PD-L1 blockade in urothelial cancer. Generated by immunoSEQ multiplex PCR, the TCRdb table keeps only in-frame clones and is missing some. This sample has some 45,000 clones; 80% occur once, and the top ten carry 15% to 20%. The specimen was PBMCs, collected around atezolizumab (anti-PD-L1) treatment. These receptors were collected from a man aged 55 to 70 with urothelial cancer. CDR3s include the opening cysteine and the closing phenylalanine or tryptophan. D genes are given only for firm matches. The size of a clone is reported for some rows only, either as once, few or many, or as a class for expanded clones.

J	size	D	V	CDR3	DNA
TRBJ2-1	NA	NA	TRBV27	CASSSPVHPNNEQFF	TGTGCCAGCAGTTCACCGGTCCATCCCAACAATGAGCAGTTCTTC
TRBJ2-5	NA	TRBD1	TRBV30	CAWTTTGGLAETQYF	TGTGCCTGGACAACGACAGGGGGCCTCGCAGAGACCCAGTACTTC
TRBJ2-7	NA	TRBD2	TRBV18	CASSPAPTSVEQYF	TGTGCCAGCTCACCCGCCCCTACTAGCGTCGAGCAGTACTTC
TRBJ2-1	NA	NA	TRBV5-6	CASSWGVDNEQFF	TGTGCCAGCAGCTGGGGGGTCGACAATGAGCAGTTCTTC
TRBJ2-1	few	NA	TRBV2	CASSEVLAYNEQFF	TGTGCCAGCAGTGAAGTATTAGCCTACAATGAGCAGTTCTTC
TRBJ2-7	NA	TRBD2	TRBV11-2	CASSLGTSGGSYEQYF	TGTGCCAGCAGCCTGGGGACTAGCGGGGGTTCCTACGAGCAGTACTTC
TRBJ2-6	NA	NA	TRBV7-2	CASSPGGSGANVLTF	TGTGCCAGCAGCCCAGGGGGGTCTGGGGCCAACGTCCTGACTTTC
TRBJ2-1	NA	NA	TRBV13	CASSPTGEVNEQFF	TGTGCCAGCAGTCCTACGGGGGAAGTCAATGAGCAGTTCTTC
TRBJ1-2	NA	NA	TRBV2	CASSKRTITNYGYTF	TGTGCCAGCAGTAAACGAACAATTACTAACTATGGCTACACCTTC
TRBJ2-5	NA	NA	TRBV29-1	CSVTSGEETQYF	TGCAGCGTTACAAGCGGAGAAGAGACCCAGTACTTC
TRBJ1-4	NA	NA	TRBV4-2	CVSSLGEGQNEKLFF	TGTGTCAGCAGCCTGGGGGAGGGGCAAAATGAAAAACTGTTTTTT
TRBJ1-4	NA	NA	TRBV5-4	CASSSREGEKLFF	TGTGCCAGCAGCTCAAGGGAGGGTGAAAAACTGTTTTTT
TRBJ2-5	NA	TRBD1	TRBV5-1	CASAAEGAGKETQYF	TGCGCCAGCGCCGCCGAGGGGGCAGGGAAGGAGACCCAGTACTTC